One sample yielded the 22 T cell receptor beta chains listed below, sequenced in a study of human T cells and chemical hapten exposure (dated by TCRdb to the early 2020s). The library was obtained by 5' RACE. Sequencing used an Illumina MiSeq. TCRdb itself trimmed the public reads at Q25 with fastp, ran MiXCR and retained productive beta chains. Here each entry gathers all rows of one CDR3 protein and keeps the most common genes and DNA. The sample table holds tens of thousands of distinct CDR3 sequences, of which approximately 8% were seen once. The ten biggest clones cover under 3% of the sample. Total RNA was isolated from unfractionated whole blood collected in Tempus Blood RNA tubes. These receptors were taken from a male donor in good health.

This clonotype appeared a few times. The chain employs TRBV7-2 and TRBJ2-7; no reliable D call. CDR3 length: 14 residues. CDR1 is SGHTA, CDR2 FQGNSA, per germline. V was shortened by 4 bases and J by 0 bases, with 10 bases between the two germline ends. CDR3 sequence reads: CASSSDPGSYEQYF. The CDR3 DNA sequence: TGTGCCAGCAGCTCAGACCCTGGCTCCTACGAGCAGTACTTC.

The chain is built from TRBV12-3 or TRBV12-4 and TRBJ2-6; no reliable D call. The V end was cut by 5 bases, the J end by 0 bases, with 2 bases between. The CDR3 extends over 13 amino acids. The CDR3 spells CASSTSGANVLTF. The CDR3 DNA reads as TGTGCCAGCAGTACCTCTGGGGCCAACGTCCTGACTTTC.

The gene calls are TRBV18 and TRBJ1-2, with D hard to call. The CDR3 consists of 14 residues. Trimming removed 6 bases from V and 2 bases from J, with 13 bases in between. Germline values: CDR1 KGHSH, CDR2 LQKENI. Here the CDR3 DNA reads TGTGCCAGCTCCCCAGCCCGCAGCAACTATGGCTACACCTTC. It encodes CASSPARSNYGYTF.

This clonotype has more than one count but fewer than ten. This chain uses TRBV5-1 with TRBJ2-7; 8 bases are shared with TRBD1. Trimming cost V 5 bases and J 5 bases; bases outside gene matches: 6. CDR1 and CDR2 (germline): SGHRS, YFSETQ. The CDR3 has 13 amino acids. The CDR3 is CASRHDRGNEQYF. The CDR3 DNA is TGCGCCAGCAGACATGACAGGGGCAACGAGCAGTACTTC.

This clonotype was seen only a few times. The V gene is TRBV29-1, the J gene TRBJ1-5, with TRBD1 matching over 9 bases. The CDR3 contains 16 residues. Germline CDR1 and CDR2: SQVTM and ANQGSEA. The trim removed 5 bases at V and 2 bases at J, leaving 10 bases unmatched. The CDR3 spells CSVRYPGQGGNQPQHF. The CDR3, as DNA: TGCAGCGTTCGATACCCGGGACAGGGAGGCAATCAGCCCCAGCATTTT.

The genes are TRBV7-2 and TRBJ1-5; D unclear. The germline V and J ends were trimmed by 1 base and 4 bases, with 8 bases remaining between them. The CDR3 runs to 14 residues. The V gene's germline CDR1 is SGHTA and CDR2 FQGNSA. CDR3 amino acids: CASSLEARNQPQHF. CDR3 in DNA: TGTGCCAGCAGCTTAGAGGCCAGGAATCAGCCCCAGCATTTT.

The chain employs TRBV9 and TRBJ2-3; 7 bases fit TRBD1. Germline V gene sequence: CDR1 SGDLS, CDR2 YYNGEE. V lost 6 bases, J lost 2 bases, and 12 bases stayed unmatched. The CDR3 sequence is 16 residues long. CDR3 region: CASTTSDRSPTDTQYF. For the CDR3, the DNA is TGTGCCAGCACGACTTCGGACAGGTCGCCCACAGATACGCAGTATTTT.

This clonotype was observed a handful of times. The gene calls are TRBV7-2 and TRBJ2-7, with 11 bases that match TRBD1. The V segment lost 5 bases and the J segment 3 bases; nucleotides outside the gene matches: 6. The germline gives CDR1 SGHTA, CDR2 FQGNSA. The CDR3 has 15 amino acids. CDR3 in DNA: TGTGCCAGCAGCGGTAGGGACAGGGGGGTCTACGAGCAGTACTTC. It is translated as CASSGRDRGVYEQYF.

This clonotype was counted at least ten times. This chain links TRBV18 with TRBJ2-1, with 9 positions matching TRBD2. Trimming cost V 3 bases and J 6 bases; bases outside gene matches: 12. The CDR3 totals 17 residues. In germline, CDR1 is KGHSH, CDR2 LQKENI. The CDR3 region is CASSPPPVGLARNEQFF. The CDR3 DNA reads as TGTGCCAGCTCACCGCCCCCGGTGGGACTAGCACGCAATGAGCAGTTCTTC.

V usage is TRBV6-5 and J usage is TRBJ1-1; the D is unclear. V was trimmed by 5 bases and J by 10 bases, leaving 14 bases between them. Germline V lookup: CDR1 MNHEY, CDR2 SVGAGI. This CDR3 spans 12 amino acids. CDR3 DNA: TGTGCCAGCAGTCCCGGAAAGATAGCAGCTTTCTTT. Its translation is CASSPGKIAAFF.

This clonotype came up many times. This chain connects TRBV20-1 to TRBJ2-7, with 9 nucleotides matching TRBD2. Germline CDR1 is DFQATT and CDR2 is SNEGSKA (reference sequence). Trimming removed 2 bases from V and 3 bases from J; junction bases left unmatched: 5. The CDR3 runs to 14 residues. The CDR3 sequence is CSARRAGGFYEQYF. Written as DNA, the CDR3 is TGCAGTGCTAGAAGAGCGGGAGGCTTCTACGAGCAGTACTTC.

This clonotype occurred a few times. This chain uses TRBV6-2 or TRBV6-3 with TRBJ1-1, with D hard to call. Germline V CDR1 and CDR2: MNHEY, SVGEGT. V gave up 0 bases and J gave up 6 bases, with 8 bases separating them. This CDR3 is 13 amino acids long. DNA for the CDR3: TGTGCCAGCAGTTACTCAGTTCCGCCTGAAGCTTTCTTT. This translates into CASSYSVPPEAFF.

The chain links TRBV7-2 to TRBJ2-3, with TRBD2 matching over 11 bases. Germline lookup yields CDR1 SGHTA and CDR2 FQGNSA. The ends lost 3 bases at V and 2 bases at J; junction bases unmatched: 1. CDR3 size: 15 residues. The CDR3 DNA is TGTGCCAGCAGCTTGGGACTAGCGGACACAGATACGCAGTATTTT. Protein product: CASSLGLADTDTQYF.

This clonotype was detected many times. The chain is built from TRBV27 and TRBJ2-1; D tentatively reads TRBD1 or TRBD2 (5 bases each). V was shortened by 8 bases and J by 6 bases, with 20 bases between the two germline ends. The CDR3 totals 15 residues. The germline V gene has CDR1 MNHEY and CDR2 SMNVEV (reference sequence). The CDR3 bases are TGTGCCAGCTCATCAGGGAGTAGAAGGGCCAATGAGCAGTTCTTC. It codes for CASSSGSRRANEQFF.

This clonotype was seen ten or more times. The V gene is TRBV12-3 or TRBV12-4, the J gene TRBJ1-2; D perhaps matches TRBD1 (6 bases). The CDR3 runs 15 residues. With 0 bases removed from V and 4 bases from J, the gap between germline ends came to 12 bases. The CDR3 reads CASSLAPGGVYGYTF. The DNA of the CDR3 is TGTGCCAGCAGTTTAGCGCCGGGGGGCGTCTATGGCTACACCTTC.

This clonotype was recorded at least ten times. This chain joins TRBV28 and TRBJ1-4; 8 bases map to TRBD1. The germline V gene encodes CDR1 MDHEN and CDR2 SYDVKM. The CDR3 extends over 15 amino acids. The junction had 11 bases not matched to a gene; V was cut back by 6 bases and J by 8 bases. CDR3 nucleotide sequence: TGTGCCAGCAGCGACCCGACAGGGGCTGGGGAAAAACTGTTTTTT. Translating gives CASSDPTGAGEKLFF.

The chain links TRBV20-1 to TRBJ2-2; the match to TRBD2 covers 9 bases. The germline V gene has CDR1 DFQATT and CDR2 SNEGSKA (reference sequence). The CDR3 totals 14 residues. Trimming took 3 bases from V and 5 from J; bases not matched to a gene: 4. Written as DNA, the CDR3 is TGCAGTGCTAGTCTTAGCGGGGGAACCGGGGAGCTGTTTTTT. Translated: CSASLSGGTGELFF.

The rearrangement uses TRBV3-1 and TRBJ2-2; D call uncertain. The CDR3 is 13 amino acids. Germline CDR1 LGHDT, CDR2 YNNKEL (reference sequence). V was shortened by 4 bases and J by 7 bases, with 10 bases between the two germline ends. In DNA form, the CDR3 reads TGTGCCAGCAGCCTACAAGGAAGCGGGGAGCTGTTTTTT. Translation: CASSLQGSGELFF.

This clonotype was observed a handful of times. The CDR3 is CASSPQGLGPQHF. The CDR3 nucleotides are TGTGCCAGCAGCCCCCAGGGGCTAGGGCCCCAGCATTTT. The chain couples TRBV7-9 to TRBJ1-5; weak D call: TRBD1 (6 bases). Germline V gene data show CDR1 as SEHNR and CDR2 as FQNEAQ (reference sequence). CDR3 size: 13 residues. Trimming removed 5 bases at V and 9 bases at J, with 14 bases between.

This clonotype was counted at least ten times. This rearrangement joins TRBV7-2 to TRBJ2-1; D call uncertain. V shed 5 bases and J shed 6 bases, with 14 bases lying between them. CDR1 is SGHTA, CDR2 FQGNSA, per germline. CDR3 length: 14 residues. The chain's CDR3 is CASSPRMTGNEQFF. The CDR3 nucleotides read TGTGCCAGCAGCCCTAGGATGACGGGCAATGAGCAGTTCTTC.

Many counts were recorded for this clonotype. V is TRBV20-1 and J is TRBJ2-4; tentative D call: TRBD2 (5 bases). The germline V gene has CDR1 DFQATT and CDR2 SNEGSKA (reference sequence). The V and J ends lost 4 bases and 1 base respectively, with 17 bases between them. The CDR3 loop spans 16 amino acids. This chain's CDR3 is CSATPLTGFAKNIQYF. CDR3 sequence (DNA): TGCAGTGCTACCCCTCTAACGGGGTTCGCCAAAAACATTCAGTACTTC.

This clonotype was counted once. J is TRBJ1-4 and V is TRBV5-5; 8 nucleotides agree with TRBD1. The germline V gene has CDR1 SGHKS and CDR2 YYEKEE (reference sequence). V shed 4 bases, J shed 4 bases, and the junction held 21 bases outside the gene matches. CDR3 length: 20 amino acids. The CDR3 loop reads CASSPQPTGVGLAGNEKLFF. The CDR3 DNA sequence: TGTGCCAGCAGCCCTCAGCCGACAGGGGTAGGCCTAGCGGGTAATGAAAAACTGTTTTTT.